This T cell receptor (beta chain) derives from a study of response to subunit inactivated influenza vaccine. Findings of the study overall: After each seasonal influenza vaccination, few new T cells are recruited, the authors suggested.

The junction had 3 bases not matched to a gene; V was cut back by 1 base and J by 6 bases. Germline values: CDR1 MGHDK, CDR2 SYGVNS. This CDR3 comprises 14 residues. One entry per CDR3 protein, called by TCRdb with MiXCR from the RT-PCR reads. Among 200,000 to 250,000 distinct CDR3 sequences listed, 12% were seen once. This clonotype was found many times. The antigen is unknown. The input for sequencing was non-naive T cells sorted from PBMCs, taken 14 to 15 days before vaccination. The chain couples TRBV25-1 to TRBJ1-2, with 9 bases matching TRBD1. The clonotype comes from a man in his forties or fifties who received an inactivated influenza vaccine. The CDR3 coding sequence is TGTGCCAGCAGTGAATCCGGGACAGGGAATGGCTACACCTTC. Translation gives CASSESGTGNGYTF.